Here is one T cell receptor (beta chain) with its context. The sample holds one count of this clonotype. The specificity of this receptor is unknown. No much larger clone exists at a distance of one base, and base qualities are not known. A single read offers scant evidence. Preparation of the library involved 5' RACE. TCRdb lists the instrument as Illumina HiSeq 2500. A second PCR of 7 to 11 cycles was run with a J-beta primer mix and a sample-barcoded 5' primer. Each TCR beta cDNA molecule received a unique molecular identifier from a template-switch 5' adaptor carrying 12 random nucleotides. Each sample yielded at least 3 million CDR3-containing paired-end reads. All of the RNA was converted into first-strand cDNA using the Mint cDNA synthesis kit, with a TRBC-specific oligonucleotide serving as the primer. Following uracil-DNA glycosylase treatment, a first 18-cycle PCR with universal primers M1SS and BC2_uni_R was performed on all cDNA. The study's processing was this. For normalization, 1 million high-quality reads were randomly selected from each sample, with every read carrying a distinct molecular identifier. Reads sharing molecular identifiers were discarded rather than binned into consensus sequences. MiTCR, with a Q25 quality threshold and the strictest error-elimination algorithm, was used for CDR3 identification, clonotype clustering and error correction. A nonparametric unseen species model using Euler transformation provided a lower-bound estimate of total TCR beta diversity. The public reads were run again by TCRdb, first through fastp at Q25 and then through MiXCR, and only productive beta chains were kept. Rows with a matching CDR3 protein are joined into one entry that keeps the most common DNA and genes. TCRdb's processing, not the authors' own work, is the source of the V and J calls. The sample data list more than 750,000 distinct CDR3 sequences, and around 29% of these were observed just once. 10% of the sample is held by the ten biggest clonotypes.

V was cut back by 1 base and J by 0 bases, leaving a gap of 8 bases between them. Its CDR3 holds 15 amino acids, cysteine through phenylalanine. The DNA shown is the 45-base CDR3, in frame from base 1. From the germline V gene, CDR1 is KGHSH and CDR2 is LQKENI. This sample is drawn from a study of blood T cells in healthy people across ages (dated by TCRdb to between 2015 and 2017). Study-level background: In model experiments, template switching captured about one uniquely barcoded TCR beta cDNA molecule for every two T cells. For two donors (one aged 18 to 30 and one aged 80 or older), the study analyzed two additional independent replicas of 1 million unique cDNA reads from the same blood draw. To track age-related changes in TCR beta repertoire diversity, the study relied on deep sequencing normalized with unique cDNA molecular identifiers. The donors were split into four age groups: young (average about 15 years), middle-aged (nearly 40), aged (62) and long-lived (approximately 80).

Systemically healthy Caucasian individuals from Russia, 39 in total and aged about 6 to 95 years, were included as donors. Each donor gave around 9.8 milliliters of peripheral blood, collected into EDTA-treated Vacutainer tubes. PBMCs were isolated by Ficoll-Paque density-gradient centrifugation, with at least 6.5 million obtained per sample. Total RNA, at least 5 micrograms per sample, was extracted from PBMCs with Trizol reagent. For every donor, flow cytometry on a PBMC aliquot measured the percentage of naive CD45RAhigh/CD27high T cells. General findings and caveats noted by the study authors: The percentage of naive T cells measured by flow cytometry correlated strongly with observed TCR beta diversity. Estimates of total diversity from one million sequenced T cells were regarded as lower bounds and underestimates. Because donor CMV infection status was unknown, age-related changes in expanded clonotypes were potentially confounded. Bulk unsorted PBMC profiling prevented conclusive comparison of naive and antigen-experienced compartments. Compared with the aged group, the long-lived group had more naive CD4+ T cells, fewer expanded clones and increased TCR diversity, suggesting age selection. As age increased, observed TCR beta diversity per million T cells dropped in a roughly linear way, and a significant reduction was already evident by age roughly 36.

These same records also appear under a second study, on T cells of mothers and their children. As that second study puts it: The donors were nine systemically healthy Caucasian individuals, made up of three mothers and their six children. cDNA synthesis consumed the entire amount of extracted RNA, loaded at approximately 1.6 ug RNA in each 15 ul reaction. In the second PCR, sample barcodes and 2-4 random nucleotides were introduced via the M1S primer. Over 8.5 million TCR beta CDR3 reads were obtained for each mother, and 2.5 million to 3 million reads were obtained for each child. Thymic selection shapes the output of TCR recombination in a similar way in related and unrelated pairs, and inherited differences have a minor effect. Normalized repertoire overlap was always slightly but never significantly higher in related than unrelated mother-child pairs. Persistent microchimeric T cell clones were not detected, at a sensitivity of about 90 clones per million clonotypes. To look for features that set related mother-child pairs apart from unrelated individuals, the researchers ran deep NGS to compare the TCR beta repertoires of mothers and children. Mothers averaged roughly 40 +/- 4 years of age and children averaged about 10 +/- 4 years. Libraries were sequenced on Illumina HiSeq 2000 with 100+100 nt paired-end reads after adapter ligation with NEBNext reagents. To prevent cross-contamination, the mother and child libraries were prepared a month apart and were sequenced in separate runs. For each donor, between roughly 500,000 and 2,200,000 distinct TCR beta clonotypes were identified. Naive TCR beta clonotypes were estimated from low-frequency clonotypes matched to each donor's FACS-determined naive share, without sorting.

The sequencing sample was made of blood. The sequence was obtained from a woman aged 40 to 50 in good health. The chain couples TRBV18 to TRBJ2-3; 6 matching bases give a weak D call of TRBD1. The CDR3 amino acid sequence is: CASSPQQGSTDTQYF. The nucleotides read TGTGCCAGCTCACCACAACAGGGTAGCACAGATACGCAGTATTTT.